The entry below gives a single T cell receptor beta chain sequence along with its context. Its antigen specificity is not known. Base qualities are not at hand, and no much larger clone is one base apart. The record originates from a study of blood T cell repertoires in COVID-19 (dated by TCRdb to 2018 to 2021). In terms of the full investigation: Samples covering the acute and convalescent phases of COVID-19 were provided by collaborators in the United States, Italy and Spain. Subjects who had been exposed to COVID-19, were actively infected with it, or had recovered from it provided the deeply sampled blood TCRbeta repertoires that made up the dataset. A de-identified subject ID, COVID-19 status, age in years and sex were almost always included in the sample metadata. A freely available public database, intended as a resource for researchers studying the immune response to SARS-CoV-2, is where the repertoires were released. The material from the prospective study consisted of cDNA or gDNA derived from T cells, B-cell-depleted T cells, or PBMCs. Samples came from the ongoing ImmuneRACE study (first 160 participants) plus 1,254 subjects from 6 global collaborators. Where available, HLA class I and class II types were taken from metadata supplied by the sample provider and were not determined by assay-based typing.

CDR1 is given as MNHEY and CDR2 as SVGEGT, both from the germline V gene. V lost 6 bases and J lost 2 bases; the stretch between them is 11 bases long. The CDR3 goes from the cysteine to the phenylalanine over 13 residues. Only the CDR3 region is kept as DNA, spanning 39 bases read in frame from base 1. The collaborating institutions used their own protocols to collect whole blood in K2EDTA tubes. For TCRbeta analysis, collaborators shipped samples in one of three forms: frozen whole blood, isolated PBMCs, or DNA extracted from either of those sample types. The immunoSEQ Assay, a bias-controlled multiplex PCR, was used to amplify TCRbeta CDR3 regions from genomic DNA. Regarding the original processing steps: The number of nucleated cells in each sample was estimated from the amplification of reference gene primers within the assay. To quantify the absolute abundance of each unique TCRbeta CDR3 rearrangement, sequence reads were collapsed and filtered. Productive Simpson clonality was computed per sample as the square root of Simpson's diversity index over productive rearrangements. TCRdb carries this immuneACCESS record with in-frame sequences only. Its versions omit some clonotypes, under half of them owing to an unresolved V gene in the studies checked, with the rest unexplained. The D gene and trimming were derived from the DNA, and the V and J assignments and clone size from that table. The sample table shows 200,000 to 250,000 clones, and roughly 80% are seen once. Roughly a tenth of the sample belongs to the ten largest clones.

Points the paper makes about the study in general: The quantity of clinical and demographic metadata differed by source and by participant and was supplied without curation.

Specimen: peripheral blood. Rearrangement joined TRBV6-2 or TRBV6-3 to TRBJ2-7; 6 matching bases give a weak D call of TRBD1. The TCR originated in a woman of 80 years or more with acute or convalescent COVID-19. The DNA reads TGTGCCAGCAGCTGGACAGTAGCCTACGAGCAGTACTTC. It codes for CASSWTVAYEQYF.